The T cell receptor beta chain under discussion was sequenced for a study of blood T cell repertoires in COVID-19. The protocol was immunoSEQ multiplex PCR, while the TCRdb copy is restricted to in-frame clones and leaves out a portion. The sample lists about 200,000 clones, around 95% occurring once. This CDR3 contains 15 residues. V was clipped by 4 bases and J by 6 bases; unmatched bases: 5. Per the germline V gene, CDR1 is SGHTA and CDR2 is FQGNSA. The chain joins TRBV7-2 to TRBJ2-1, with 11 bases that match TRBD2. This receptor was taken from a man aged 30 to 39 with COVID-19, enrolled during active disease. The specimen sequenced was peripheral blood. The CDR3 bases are TGTGCCAGCAGCTGGGGTAGCGGGGGGGTCAATGAGCAGTTCTTC. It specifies CASSWGSGGVNEQFF.